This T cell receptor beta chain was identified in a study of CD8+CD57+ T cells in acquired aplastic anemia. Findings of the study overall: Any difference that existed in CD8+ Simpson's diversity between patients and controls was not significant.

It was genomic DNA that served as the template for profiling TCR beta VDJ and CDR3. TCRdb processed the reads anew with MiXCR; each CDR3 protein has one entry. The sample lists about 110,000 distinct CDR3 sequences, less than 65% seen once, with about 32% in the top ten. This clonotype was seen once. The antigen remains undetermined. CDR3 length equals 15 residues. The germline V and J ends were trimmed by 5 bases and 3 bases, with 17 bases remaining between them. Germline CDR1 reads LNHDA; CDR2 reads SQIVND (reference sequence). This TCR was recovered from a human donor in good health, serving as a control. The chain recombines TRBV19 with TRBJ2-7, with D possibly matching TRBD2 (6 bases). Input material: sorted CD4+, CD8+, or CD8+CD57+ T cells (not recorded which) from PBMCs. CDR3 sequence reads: CASSARLGPGYEQYF. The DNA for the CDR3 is TGTGCCAGTAGTGCCCGACTAGGACCGGGCTACGAGCAGTACTTC.